What follows is one T cell receptor beta chain and its context. The data were obtained in a study of PD-1 blockade in mismatch repair-deficient tumors. Generated by immunoSEQ multiplex PCR, the TCRdb table keeps only in-frame clones and is missing some. The repertoire holds roughly 34,000 clones, over 80% seen once, with roughly 3.5% in the top ten. Between the trimmed V and J ends, which lost 5 bases and 2 bases, there was a span of 10 bases. Germline-derived CDR1 and CDR2 are MNHEY and SMNVEV (reference sequence). This CDR3 spans 15 amino acids. The sample here was PBMCs, taken 6 to 7 weeks after starting pembrolizumab. The sequence came from an adult with mismatch repair-deficient cancer. J is TRBJ2-6 and V is TRBV27, with D perhaps TRBD2 (5 bases). The CDR3 spells CASSPWTAGANVLTF. The CDR3 DNA reads as TGTGCCAGCAGTCCCTGGACTGCTGGGGCCAACGTCCTGACTTTC. Drawing the rest from reference TRBV27 and TRBJ2-6, the complete variable domain is EAQVTQNPRYLITVTGKKLTVTCSQNMNHEYMSWYRQDPGLGLRQIYYSMNVEVTDKGDVPEGYKVSRKEKRNFPLILESPSPNQTSLYFCASSPWTAGANVLTFGAGSRLTVL.